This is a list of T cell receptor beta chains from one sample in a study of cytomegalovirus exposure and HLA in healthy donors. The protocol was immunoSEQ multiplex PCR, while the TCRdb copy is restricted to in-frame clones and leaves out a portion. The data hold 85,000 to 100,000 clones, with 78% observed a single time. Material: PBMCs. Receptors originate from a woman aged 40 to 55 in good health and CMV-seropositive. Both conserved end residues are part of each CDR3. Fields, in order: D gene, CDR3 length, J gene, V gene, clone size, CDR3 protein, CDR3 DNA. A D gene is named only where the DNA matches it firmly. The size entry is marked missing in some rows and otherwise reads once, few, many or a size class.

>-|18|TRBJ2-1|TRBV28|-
CASSSLTGQTIRYNEQFF
TGTGCCAGCAGTTCCTTGACGGGCCAGACTATACGCTACAATGAGCAGTTCTTC
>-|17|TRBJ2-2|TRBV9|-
CASSVGNRGSGTGELFF
TGTGCCAGCAGCGTAGGGAATCGGGGGAGCGGAACCGGGGAGCTGTTTTTT
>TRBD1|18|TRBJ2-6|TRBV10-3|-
CAISSQGARNAGANVLTF
TGTGCCATCAGCTCTCAGGGGGCGCGTAATGCTGGGGCCAACGTCCTGACTTTC
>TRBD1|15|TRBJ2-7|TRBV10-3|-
CAIRTGAGGSYEQYF
TGTGCCATCAGGACAGGGGCCGGTGGCTCCTACGAGCAGTACTTC
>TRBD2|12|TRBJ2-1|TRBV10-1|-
CASSDSGGRRIF
TGCGCCAGCAGTGATTCGGGCGGGAGGAGAATCTTC
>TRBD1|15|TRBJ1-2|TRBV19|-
CASTETGGAGYGYTF
TGTGCCAGTACGGAAACAGGGGGCGCCGGCTATGGCTACACCTTC
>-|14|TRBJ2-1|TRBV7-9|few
CASSFPRSGNEQFF
TGTGCCAGCAGCTTCCCTAGATCCGGGAATGAGCAGTTCTTC
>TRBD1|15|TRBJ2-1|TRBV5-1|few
CASSLDGQGIWEQFF
TGCGCCAGCAGCTTGGATGGACAGGGGATCTGGGAGCAGTTCTTC
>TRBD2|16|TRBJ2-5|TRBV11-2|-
CASSQNPGLAGEAQYF
TGTGCCAGCAGCCAAAACCCCGGACTAGCGGGAGAGGCCCAGTACTTC
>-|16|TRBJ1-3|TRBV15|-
CATSRDRGAGGNTIYF
TGTGCCACCAGCAGAGATCGGGGGGCAGGTGGAAACACCATATATTTT
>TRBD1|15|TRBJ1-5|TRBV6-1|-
CASRVGQGGHQPQHF
TGTGCCAGCAGGGTGGGACAGGGTGGGCATCAGCCCCAGCATTTT
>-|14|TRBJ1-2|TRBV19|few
CASEVQGTAGGYTF
TGTGCCAGCGAGGTTCAGGGGACCGCAGGGGGCTACACCTTC
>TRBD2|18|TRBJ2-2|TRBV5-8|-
CASSWGRPSGKNTGELFF
TGTGCCAGCAGCTGGGGACGGCCTAGCGGGAAGAACACCGGGGAGCTGTTTTTT
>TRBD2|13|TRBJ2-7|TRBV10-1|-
CASSDQTSGKQYF
TGCGCCAGCAGTGACCAGACTAGCGGAAAGCAGTACTTC
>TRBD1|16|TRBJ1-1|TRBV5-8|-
CASSFGSGQGGLVAFF
TGTGCCAGCAGCTTTGGCTCTGGACAGGGTGGTCTTGTAGCTTTCTTT
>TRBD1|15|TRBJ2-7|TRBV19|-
CASSPGTGAAYEQYF
TGTGCCAGTAGTCCCGGGACAGGGGCAGCCTACGAGCAGTACTTC
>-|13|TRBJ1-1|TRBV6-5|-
CASSRRGNTEAFF
TGTGCCAGCAGTAGGAGAGGGAACACTGAAGCTTTCTTT
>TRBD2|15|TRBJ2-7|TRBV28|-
CASSRGLAASYEQYF
TGTGCCAGCAGCCGGGGACTAGCGGCCTCCTACGAGCAGTACTTC
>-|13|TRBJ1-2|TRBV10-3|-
CAISETGTYGYTF
TGTGCCATCAGTGAGACAGGGACCTATGGCTACACCTTC
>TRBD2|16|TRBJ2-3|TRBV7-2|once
CASSLGGGRAKDTQYF
TGTGCCAGCAGCTTGGGGGGAGGGCGGGCGAAAGATACGCAGTATTTT
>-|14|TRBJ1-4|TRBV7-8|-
CASSLSGDHEKLFF
TGTGCCAGCAGCTTATCAGGGGACCATGAAAAACTGTTTTTT
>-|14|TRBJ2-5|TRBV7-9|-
CASSFQGRGETQYF
TGTGCCAGCAGCTTTCAGGGGCGAGGGGAGACCCAGTACTTC
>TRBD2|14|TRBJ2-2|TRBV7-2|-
CASTPGTSVRELFF
TGTGCCAGCACCCCTGGGACTAGCGTTAGGGAGCTGTTTTTT
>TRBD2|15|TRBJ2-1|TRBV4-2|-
CASASFLAAYNEQFF
TGTGCCAGCGCTTCTTTCCTAGCGGCCTACAATGAGCAGTTCTTC
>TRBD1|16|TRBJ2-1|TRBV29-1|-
CSVWGQSPLTYNEQFF
TGCAGCGTGTGGGGACAGTCCCCTTTGACTTACAATGAGCAGTTCTTC
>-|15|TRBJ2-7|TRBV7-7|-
CASSRHAGESYEQYF
TGTGCTAGCAGCCGACACGCCGGGGAATCCTACGAGCAGTACTTC
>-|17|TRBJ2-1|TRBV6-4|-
CASSATSGSFSYNEQFF
TGTGCCAGCAGTGCCACCAGCGGGTCCTTCTCCTACAATGAGCAGTTCTTC
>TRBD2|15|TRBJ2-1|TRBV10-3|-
CAISPGLAGDREQFF
TGTGCCATCAGCCCGGGACTAGCGGGAGATCGTGAGCAGTTCTTC
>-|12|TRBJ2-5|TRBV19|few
CASSGEGETQYF
TGTGCCAGTTCAGGGGAGGGGGAGACCCAGTACTTC
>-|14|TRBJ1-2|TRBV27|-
CASSLSGESYGYTF
TGTGCCAGCAGTTTAAGCGGGGAAAGCTATGGCTACACCTTC